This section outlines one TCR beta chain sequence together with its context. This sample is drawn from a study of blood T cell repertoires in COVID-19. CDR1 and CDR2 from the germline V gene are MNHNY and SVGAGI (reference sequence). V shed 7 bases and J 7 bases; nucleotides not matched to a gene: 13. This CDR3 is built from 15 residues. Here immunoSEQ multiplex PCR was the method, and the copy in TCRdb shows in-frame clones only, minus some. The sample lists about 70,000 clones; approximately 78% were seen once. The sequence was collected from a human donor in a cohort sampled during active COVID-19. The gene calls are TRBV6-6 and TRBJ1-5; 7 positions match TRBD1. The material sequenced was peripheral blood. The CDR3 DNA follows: TGTGCCAGCACCCAAAGAGGACAGGAGTCGCAGCCCCAGCATTTT. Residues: CASTQRGQESQPQHF.